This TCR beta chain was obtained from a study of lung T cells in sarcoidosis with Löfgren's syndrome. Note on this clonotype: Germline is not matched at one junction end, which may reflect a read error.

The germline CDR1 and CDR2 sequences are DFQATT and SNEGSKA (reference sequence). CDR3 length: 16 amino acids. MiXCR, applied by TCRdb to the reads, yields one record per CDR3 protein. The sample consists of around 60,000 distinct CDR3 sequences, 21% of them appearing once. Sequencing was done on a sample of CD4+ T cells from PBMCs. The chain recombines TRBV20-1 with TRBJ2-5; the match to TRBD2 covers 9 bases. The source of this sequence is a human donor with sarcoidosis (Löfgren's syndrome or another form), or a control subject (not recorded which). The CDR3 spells CSARGEWVAGAGTQHF. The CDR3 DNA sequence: TGCAGTGCTAGAGGGGAATGGGTAGCGGGGGCAGGGACCCAGCACTTC.